Listed here are 18 T cell receptor beta chains from one sample, sequenced in a study of cytomegalovirus exposure and HLA in healthy donors. 13 Jbeta primers and 60 Vbeta primers were used for the PCR. Measured with immunoSEQ multiplex PCR; TCRdb has only the in-frame clones, and not every one. The profile shows 100,000 to 150,000 clones, 78% of them singletons. Sequencing was carried out using PBMCs. The receptors were sampled from a middle-aged woman in good health and CMV-seronegative.

In nucleotides, the CDR3 is TGTGCCAGCGGCAGATACCAAGAGACCCAGTACTTC. Translating gives CASGRYQETQYF. The J gene is TRBJ2-5, the V gene TRBV28; D is unclear. The CDR3 length is 12 residues. From germline, CDR1 is MDHEN and CDR2 SYDVKM. With 8 bases removed from V and 0 bases from J, the gap between germline ends came to 7 bases.

In this sample, this clone turned up a few times. The rearrangement links TRBV27 to TRBJ2-2; 7 bases map to TRBD1. Losses at the gene ends were 2 bases for V and 6 bases for J; bases not matched to a gene: 6. CDR3 length: 15 amino acids. CDR1 and CDR2 (germline): MNHEY, SMNVEV (reference sequence). The CDR3 here is CASSLTGVLPGELFF. CDR3 coding DNA: TGTGCCAGCAGTTTAACAGGGGTCCTTCCCGGGGAGCTGTTTTTT.

This chain uses TRBV19 with TRBJ1-2; 9 bases agree with TRBD1. The CDR3 is made up of 15 amino acids. The germline gives CDR1 LNHDA, CDR2 SQIVND (reference sequence). V was clipped by 4 bases and J by 0 bases; unmatched bases: 3. CDR3 sequence: CASSTQGASNYGYTF. Written as DNA, the CDR3 is TGTGCCAGTAGTACACAGGGGGCGTCTAACTATGGCTACACCTTC.

This chain joins TRBV6-5 and TRBJ1-5; 9 nucleotides line up with TRBD1. CDR3 length: 13 amino acids. The V gene's germline CDR1 is MNHEY and CDR2 SVGAGI. Unmatched junction bases numbered 4, after V lost 6 bases and J lost 7 bases. The CDR3 reads CASRRQGGQPQHF. The CDR3 DNA reads TGTGCCAGCAGAAGACAGGGGGGCCAGCCCCAGCATTTT.

This clone appeared once. V and J are TRBV6-5 and TRBJ1-6; TRBD1 aligns across 7 bases. V lost 4 bases to trimming and J lost 7 bases; unmatched junction nucleotides: 7. The CDR3 runs to 15 residues. Germline V gene data show CDR1 as MNHEY and CDR2 as SVGAGI. For the CDR3, the DNA is TGTGCCAGCAGTTTCGAGGGGGCGCGGAATTCACCCCTCCACTTT. Translating it yields CASSFEGARNSPLHF.

A word on this clone: Sequence at one end of the junction differs from germline and may be a read error. The rearrangement joins TRBV11-2 to TRBJ2-6; tentatively, D is TRBD2 (5 bases). This CDR3 comprises 15 residues. Germline assignment: CDR1 SGHAT and CDR2 FQNNGV. The CDR3 DNA follows: TGTGCCAGCAGCTTAACTGGGAGTCGGGCCAACGGCCTGACTTTC. This sequence encodes CASSLTGSRANGLTF.

This clone came up a few times. The J gene is TRBJ1-5, the V gene TRBV6-1; perhaps TRBD1 as D (5 bases). Deletions cut 4 bases from V and 3 bases from J, with 7 bases between. Germline V gene lookup returns CDR1 MNHNS and CDR2 SASEGT. The CDR3 length is 13 residues. The CDR3 nucleotides read TGTGCCAGCAGTGGGACAATCAATCAGCCCCAGCATTTT. It translates to CASSGTINQPQHF.

This clone was found once. The rearrangement joins TRBV28 to TRBJ2-6, with D possibly being TRBD2 (5 bases). Deletions cut 2 bases from V and 0 bases from J, with 8 bases between. Germline values: CDR1 MDHEN, CDR2 SYDVKM. The CDR3 length is 16 residues. CDR3 in DNA: TGTGCCAGCAGTTTAAGCGGTAGCTCTGGGGCCAACGTCCTGACTTTC. Its translation is CASSLSGSSGANVLTF. The full variable domain, rest sourced from reference TRBV28 and TRBJ2-6, is DVKVTQSSRYLVKRTGEKVFLECVQDMDHENMFWYRQDPGLGLRLIYFSYDVKMKEKGDIPEGYSVSREKKERFSLILESASTNQTSMYLCASSLSGSSGANVLTFGAGSRLTVL.

The chain is built from TRBV5-1 and TRBJ1-2; 7 nucleotides match TRBD1. Trimming took 0 bases from V and 6 from J; bases not matched to a gene: 8. The germline V gene encodes CDR1 SGHRS and CDR2 YFSETQ. This CDR3 is 15 amino acids long. The CDR3 coding sequence is TGCGCCAGCAGCTTGGCCTTGACAGGGAGCCATGGCTACACCTTC. This sequence encodes CASSLALTGSHGYTF.

J is TRBJ2-1 and V is TRBV27; TRBD2 aligns across 7 bases. Germline CDR1 is MNHEY and CDR2 is SMNVEV (reference sequence). Trimming took 7 bases from V and 5 from J; bases not matched to a gene: 11. The CDR3 sequence is 15 residues long. The CDR3 loop is CASTILGGGNNEQFF. The CDR3 coding sequence is TGTGCCAGCACCATTCTGGGGGGGGGAAACAATGAGCAGTTCTTC.

The CDR3 sequence: CASSIATTSNQPQHF. In nucleotides, the CDR3 is TGTGCCAGTAGTATAGCTACTACCAGCAATCAGCCCCAGCATTTT. This chain connects TRBV19 to TRBJ1-5; D unresolved. CDR3 length: 15 amino acids. Trimming shortened V by 1 base and J by 1 base, and 8 bases separated the two germline ends. Germline CDR1 is LNHDA and CDR2 is SQIVND (reference sequence).

CDR3 region: CASRRGTGETYEQYF. The CDR3 region has the DNA TGTGCCAGCAGGAGGGGGACAGGGGAAACCTACGAGCAGTACTTC. The chain combines TRBV6-6 with TRBJ2-5; 10 nucleotides match TRBD1. The J call is uncertain, as TRBJ2-7 better fits the DNA end. The CDR3 contains 15 residues. The germline CDR1 and CDR2 sequences are MNHNY and SVGAGI (reference sequence).

This rearrangement joins TRBV10-3 to TRBJ1-2; D not resolved. V dropped 8 bases and J dropped 5 bases, with 18 bases sitting between them. The germline V gene has CDR1 ENHRY and CDR2 SYGVKD. This CDR3 has 14 amino acids. Here the CDR3 reads CAISSSSTSYGYTF. CDR3 coding DNA: TGTGCCATCTCGAGTAGCTCAACCTCGTATGGCTACACCTTC.

The chain uses TRBV23-1 and TRBJ1-2, with D tentatively TRBD1 (5 bases). TRBV23-1 is sorted into the ORF group, with uncertain function. This CDR3 comprises 13 residues. Trimming took off 7 bases at V and 7 bases at J, with 16 bases between the two ends. CDR3 bases: TGCGCCAGCAACGGGGGGGTAAATGGTGGCTACACCTTC. The encoded protein is CASNGGVNGGYTF.

This clone has just one count. This chain connects TRBV29-1 to TRBJ2-7, with 13 bases that match TRBD2. Germline V lookup: CDR1 SQVTM, CDR2 ANQGSEA. CDR3 size: 15 residues. V dropped 3 bases and J dropped 6; count of bases not matched to a gene: 8. CDR3 nucleotide sequence: TGCAGCGTTGAGCGGACTAGCGGGAGCCCTGGCGAGCAGTACTTC. It codes for CSVERTSGSPGEQYF.

The CDR3 region has the DNA TGTGCCAGCAGTTTAATTGATGGCGCAGGGGGAGCTTTCTTT. Its translation is CASSLIDGAGGAFF. The J gene is TRBJ1-1, the V gene TRBV6-6; 7 bases match TRBD1. The CDR3 runs to 14 residues. Germline loops: CDR1 MNHNY, CDR2 SVGAGI (reference sequence). V lost 4 bases and J lost 10; bases outside the gene matches: 12.

V usage is TRBV2 and J usage is TRBJ1-1, with 8 bases aligning to TRBD1. The CDR3 consists of 14 residues. V was pared by 5 bases and J by 4 bases, with 6 bases of the junction left unmatched. Germline loops: CDR1 SNHLY, CDR2 FYNNEI. CDR3 protein: CASSPTGVTTEAFF. CDR3 DNA: TGTGCCAGCAGTCCGACAGGGGTCACCACTGAAGCTTTCTTT.

The gene calls are TRBV5-4 and TRBJ1-3, with D possibly TRBD1 on 6 matching bases. Between the trimmed V and J ends, which lost 4 bases and 4 bases, there was a span of 9 bases. The CDR3 has 13 amino acids. The germline CDR1 and CDR2 sequences are SGHNT and YYREEE (reference sequence). The CDR3 DNA reads TGTGCCAGCAGCACCGACAGGGGAAACACCATATATTTT. Translated, it gives CASSTDRGNTIYF.